This TCR beta chain was documented in a study of shared clonotypes between healthy human individuals. Study in general: The donor pool was made up of two women and a few men aged 18 to 49.

Germline V CDR1 and CDR2: LNHNV, YYDKDF (reference sequence). The CDR3 extends over 14 amino acids. V was trimmed by 5 bases and J by 2 bases, leaving 10 bases between them. To note about this clone: As yet, its antigen is unknown.

Using immunoSEQ multiplex PCR, the repertoire was profiled, and TCRdb retains in-frame clones only, with some absent. The table shows about 700,000 clones, with about 92% occurring only once. Naive CD8 cells lacked CD45RO, underwent positive selection for CCR7 and left out terminally differentiated effector memory CD45RA+ cells. General observations from the study: Blood was the only sampled material, and tissue repertoires likely differ.

The specimen was naive CD8+ T cells sorted from blood. The source of this sequence is a young man in good health. This sequence joins TRBV15 and TRBJ1-5, with D unclear. CDR3 sequence reads: CATSEWQGNQPQHF. CDR3 nucleotide sequence: TGTGCCACCAGCGAGTGGCAGGGCAATCAGCCCCAGCATTTT.